The clone carrying this T cell receptor (beta chain) has only a few counts. This entry comes from a study of HIV-infected patients and healthy controls. TCRdb re-called the 5' RACE reads through MiXCR, storing one row per CDR3 protein. The data show 60,000 to 75,000 distinct CDR3 sequences, about 16% seen once. Trimming removed 4 bases from V and 2 bases from J; junction bases left unmatched: 13. From germline, CDR1 is MNHEY and CDR2 SVGEGT. The CDR3 covers 17 residues. The rearrangement joins TRBV6-2 or TRBV6-3 to TRBJ2-7; TRBD2 aligns across 8 bases. The receptor was isolated from a human donor in good health. The sequencing sample was made of CD4+ T cells from blood. CDR3 coding DNA: TGTGCCAGCAGTTCGACGGGGGGGGACCTCCGCCCCTACGAGCAGTACTTC. Amino acid sequence: CASSSTGGDLRPYEQYF.